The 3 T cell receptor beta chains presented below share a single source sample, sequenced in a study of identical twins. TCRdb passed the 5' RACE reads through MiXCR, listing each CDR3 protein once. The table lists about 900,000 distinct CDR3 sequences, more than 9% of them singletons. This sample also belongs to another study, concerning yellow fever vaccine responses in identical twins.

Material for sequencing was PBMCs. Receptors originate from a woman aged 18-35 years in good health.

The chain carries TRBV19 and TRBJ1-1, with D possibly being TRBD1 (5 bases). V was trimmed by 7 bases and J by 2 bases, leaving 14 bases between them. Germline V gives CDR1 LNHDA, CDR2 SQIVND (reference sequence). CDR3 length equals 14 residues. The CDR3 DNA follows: TGTGCCAGTATCCCTGACAGAATAAACACTGAAGCTTTCTTT. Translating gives CASIPDRINTEAFF.

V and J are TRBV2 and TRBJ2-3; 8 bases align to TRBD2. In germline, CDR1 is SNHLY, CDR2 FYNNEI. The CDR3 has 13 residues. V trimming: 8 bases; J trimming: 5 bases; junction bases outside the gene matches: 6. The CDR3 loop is CASGGTRIDTQYF. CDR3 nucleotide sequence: TGTGCCAGCGGCGGGACTAGAATAGATACGCAGTATTTT.

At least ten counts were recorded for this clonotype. Here the CDR3 reads CASSAGLAGAYEQYF. In nucleotides, the CDR3 is TGTGCCAGCAGCGCGGGACTAGCGGGAGCCTACGAGCAGTACTTC. This chain uses TRBV3-1 with TRBJ2-7, with TRBD2 identical over 14 bases. From germline, CDR1 is LGHDT and CDR2 YNNKEL (reference sequence). Trimming at V came to 5 bases and at J to 2 bases, leaving 2 bases not matched to a gene. This CDR3 spans 15 amino acids.